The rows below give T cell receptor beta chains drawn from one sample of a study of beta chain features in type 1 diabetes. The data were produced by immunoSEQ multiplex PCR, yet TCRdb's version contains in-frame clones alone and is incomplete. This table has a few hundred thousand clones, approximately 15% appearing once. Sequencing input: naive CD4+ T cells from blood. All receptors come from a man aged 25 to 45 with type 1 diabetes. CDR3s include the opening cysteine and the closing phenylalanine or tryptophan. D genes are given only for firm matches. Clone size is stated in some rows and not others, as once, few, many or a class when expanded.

CDR3 protein: CSVGRGGSDTHEQYF
CDR3 DNA: TGCAGCGTTGGGCGAGGGGGCTCTGATACCCACGAGCAGTACTTC
D gene: TRBD1
clone size: -
V gene: TRBV29-1
J gene: TRBJ2-7

CDR3 protein: CATSRGTGGSYEQYF
CDR3 DNA: TGTGCCACCAGCAGAGGAACAGGGGGCAGTTACGAGCAGTACTTC
D gene: TRBD1
clone size: few
V gene: TRBV15
J gene: TRBJ2-7

CDR3 protein: CASSGQTSSYNEQFF
CDR3 DNA: TGCGCCAGCAGTGGACAAACGAGCTCCTACAATGAGCAGTTCTTC
D gene: -
clone size: few
V gene: TRBV5-1
J gene: TRBJ2-1

CDR3 protein: CASSQPGLAVATGELFF
CDR3 DNA: TGTGCCAGCAGCCAACCGGGACTAGCTGTAGCCACCGGGGAGCTGTTTTTT
D gene: TRBD2
clone size: -
V gene: TRBV14
J gene: TRBJ2-2

CDR3 protein: CASSHGQGDTGELFF
CDR3 DNA: TGCGCCAGCAGTCACGGACAGGGGGACACCGGGGAGCTGTTTTTT
D gene: TRBD1
clone size: -
V gene: TRBV4-1
J gene: TRBJ2-2

CDR3 protein: CASSVGGVLGYTF
CDR3 DNA: TGTGCCAGCAGCGTAGGGGGCGTTTTGGGCTACACCTTC
D gene: -
clone size: few
V gene: TRBV9
J gene: TRBJ1-2

CDR3 protein: CASSPRGLQRGYTF
CDR3 DNA: TGTGCCAGCAGCCCGAGAGGTCTCCAGCGTGGCTACACCTTC
D gene: -
clone size: few
V gene: TRBV7-2
J gene: TRBJ1-2

CDR3 protein: CASSSNGRSADTQYF
CDR3 DNA: TGCGCCAGCAGCTCCAACGGGAGGTCGGCAGATACGCAGTATTTT
D gene: TRBD2
clone size: few
V gene: TRBV5-1
J gene: TRBJ2-3

CDR3 protein: CSVELPGETQYF
CDR3 DNA: TGCAGCGTTGAACTCCCAGGGGAGACCCAGTACTTC
D gene: -
clone size: few
V gene: TRBV29-1
J gene: TRBJ2-5

CDR3 protein: CASSDQGSGELFF
CDR3 DNA: TGTGCCAGCAGTGATCAGGGTAGCGGGGAGCTGTTTTTT
D gene: -
clone size: -
V gene: TRBV5-4
J gene: TRBJ2-2

CDR3 protein: CASGQVRQETQYF
CDR3 DNA: TGTGCCAGTGGACAGGTCAGGCAAGAGACCCAGTACTTC
D gene: TRBD1
clone size: few
V gene: TRBV19
J gene: TRBJ2-5

CDR3 protein: CASSQGGGRSSYEQYF
CDR3 DNA: TGTGCCAGCAGCCAAGGCGGGGGGCGAAGCTCCTACGAGCAGTACTTC
D gene: TRBD2
clone size: -
V gene: TRBV4-2
J gene: TRBJ2-7

CDR3 protein: CAWARDSSYEQYF
CDR3 DNA: TGTGCCTGGGCCCGGGACAGCTCCTACGAGCAGTACTTC
D gene: TRBD1
clone size: -
V gene: TRBV30
J gene: TRBJ2-7

CDR3 protein: CASSYSLRQETQYF
CDR3 DNA: TGTGCCAGCAGTTACTCATTGCGGCAAGAGACCCAGTACTTC
D gene: -
clone size: -
V gene: TRBV6-5
J gene: TRBJ2-5

CDR3 protein: CASGLVLGQGYNEQFF
CDR3 DNA: TGTGCTAGTGGTTTGGTACTTGGACAGGGGTACAATGAGCAGTTCTTC
D gene: TRBD1
clone size: -
V gene: TRBV12-5
J gene: TRBJ2-1

CDR3 protein: CASRLPASGRSPDTQYF
CDR3 DNA: TGTGCCAGCAGACTCCCGGCTAGCGGGAGGAGTCCAGATACGCAGTATTTT
D gene: TRBD2
clone size: -
V gene: TRBV7-9
J gene: TRBJ2-3

CDR3 protein: CASSTILAGGPDTQYF
CDR3 DNA: TGCGCCAGCAGCACAATTCTAGCGGGAGGCCCAGATACGCAGTATTTT
D gene: TRBD2
clone size: -
V gene: TRBV5-1
J gene: TRBJ2-3

CDR3 protein: CASSSGLAGLLAKNIQYF
CDR3 DNA: TGTGCCAGCAGCTCGGGACTAGCGGGACTCCTAGCCAAAAACATTCAGTACTTC
D gene: TRBD2
clone size: once
V gene: TRBV13
J gene: TRBJ2-4

CDR3 protein: CASSADRAGEQYF
CDR3 DNA: TGTGCCAGCTCCGCGGACAGGGCGGGTGAGCAGTACTTC
D gene: TRBD1
clone size: few
V gene: TRBV18
J gene: TRBJ2-7

CDR3 protein: CSVRTGINYGYTF
CDR3 DNA: TGCAGCGTTCGGACAGGGATTAACTATGGCTACACCTTC
D gene: TRBD1
clone size: -
V gene: TRBV29-1
J gene: TRBJ1-2

CDR3 protein: CASTPLAENTGELFF
CDR3 DNA: TGCGCCAGCACCCCGCTAGCGGAGAACACCGGGGAGCTGTTTTTT
D gene: TRBD2
clone size: -
V gene: TRBV5-1
J gene: TRBJ2-2

CDR3 protein: CASSIGERGNEQFF
CDR3 DNA: TGTGCCAGTAGTATTGGGGAAAGGGGCAATGAGCAGTTCTTC
D gene: -
clone size: -
V gene: TRBV19
J gene: TRBJ2-1

CDR3 protein: CASSSFDRSIQYF
CDR3 DNA: TGTGCCAGCAGTTCCTTCGACAGGAGCATTCAGTACTTC
D gene: -
clone size: -
V gene: TRBV6-6
J gene: TRBJ2-4

CDR3 protein: CASSTRDRGYNSPLHF
CDR3 DNA: TGTGCCAGTAGTACACGGGACAGGGGGTATAATTCACCCCTCCACTTT
D gene: TRBD1
clone size: -
V gene: TRBV19
J gene: TRBJ1-6

CDR3 protein: CASSEVVSYGYTF
CDR3 DNA: TGTGCCAGCAGTGAAGTCGTCAGCTATGGCTACACCTTC
D gene: -
clone size: few
V gene: TRBV6-1
J gene: TRBJ1-2

CDR3 protein: CAWSGGEDQPQHF
CDR3 DNA: TGTGCCTGGAGTGGAGGAGAGGATCAGCCCCAGCATTTT
D gene: -
clone size: -
V gene: TRBV30
J gene: TRBJ1-5

CDR3 protein: CASSPRRDEQFF
CDR3 DNA: TGTGCCAGCAGCCCGAGGAGGGATGAGCAGTTCTTC
D gene: -
clone size: -
V gene: TRBV11-1
J gene: TRBJ2-1

CDR3 protein: CASRTPNEKLFF
CDR3 DNA: TGTGCCAGCCGGACACCTAATGAAAAACTGTTTTTT
D gene: -
clone size: few
V gene: TRBV4-2
J gene: TRBJ1-4

CDR3 protein: CASSPRTGMNTEAFF
CDR3 DNA: TGTGCCAGCAGCCCGCGGACAGGGATGAACACTGAAGCTTTCTTT
D gene: TRBD1
clone size: -
V gene: TRBV4-2
J gene: TRBJ1-1

CDR3 protein: CASSSGQSGANVLTF
CDR3 DNA: TGTGCCAGCAGCTCCGGACAATCCGGGGCCAACGTCCTGACTTTC
D gene: -
clone size: -
V gene: TRBV11-3
J gene: TRBJ2-6

CDR3 protein: CASSPRTGGYYGYTF
CDR3 DNA: TGTGCCAGCAGCCCTAGGACGGGGGGGTACTATGGCTACACCTTC
D gene: -
clone size: few
V gene: TRBV11-2
J gene: TRBJ1-2

CDR3 protein: CASSLGTGSDQPQHF
CDR3 DNA: TGTGCCAGCAGCTTAGGGACAGGGAGCGATCAGCCCCAGCATTTT
D gene: TRBD1
clone size: -
V gene: TRBV11-2
J gene: TRBJ1-5

CDR3 protein: CASSASTQTYGYTF
CDR3 DNA: TGTGCCAGCAGTGCCTCCACTCAAACCTATGGCTACACCTTC
D gene: -
clone size: few
V gene: TRBV2
J gene: TRBJ1-2

CDR3 protein: CASSSLTGYEQYF
CDR3 DNA: TGTGCCAGCAGCTCGCTCACAGGTTACGAGCAGTACTTC
D gene: -
clone size: -
V gene: TRBV7-6
J gene: TRBJ2-7

CDR3 protein: CASSFSTSINEQFF
CDR3 DNA: TGTGCCAGCAGCTTCAGTACTAGCATCAATGAGCAGTTCTTC
D gene: -
clone size: -
V gene: TRBV7-9
J gene: TRBJ2-1

CDR3 protein: CASTLEEGSPLHF
CDR3 DNA: TGTGCCAGCACTCTTGAGGAGGGATCACCCCTCCACTTT
D gene: -
clone size: few
V gene: TRBV27
J gene: TRBJ1-6

CDR3 protein: CASSEPQGDEQFF
CDR3 DNA: TGTGCCAGCAGTGAACCACAGGGTGATGAGCAGTTCTTC
D gene: -
clone size: few
V gene: TRBV6-5
J gene: TRBJ2-1

CDR3 protein: CASSLAMRGPNTEAFF
CDR3 DNA: TGCGCCAGCAGCTTGGCCATGCGGGGCCCGAACACTGAAGCTTTCTTT
D gene: -
clone size: few
V gene: TRBV5-1
J gene: TRBJ1-1

CDR3 protein: CAWSPPRGGYTF
CDR3 DNA: TGTGCCTGGAGCCCCCCCAGGGGAGGCTACACCTTC
D gene: -
clone size: few
V gene: TRBV30
J gene: TRBJ1-2

CDR3 protein: CASSFGGTEAFF
CDR3 DNA: TGCGCCAGCAGCTTCGGGGGCACTGAAGCTTTCTTT
D gene: -
clone size: -
V gene: TRBV5-1
J gene: TRBJ1-1

CDR3 protein: CASSSPPECTQYF
CDR3 DNA: TGTGCCAGCAGTTCCCCGCCCGAGTGTACGCAGTATTTT
D gene: -
clone size: few
V gene: TRBV28
J gene: TRBJ2-3

CDR3 protein: CASSVGFGGNQPQHF
CDR3 DNA: TGTGCCAGCAGCGTTGGATTCGGAGGCAATCAGCCCCAGCATTTT
D gene: -
clone size: -
V gene: TRBV9
J gene: TRBJ1-5

CDR3 protein: CASSRRTSGGVSGANVLTF
CDR3 DNA: TGTGCCAGCAGCCGCCGGACTAGCGGGGGCGTCTCTGGGGCCAACGTCCTGACTTTC
D gene: TRBD2
clone size: few
V gene: TRBV4-2
J gene: TRBJ2-6

CDR3 protein: CASSPQGVTNTEAFF
CDR3 DNA: TGTGCCAGCTCACCTCAGGGGGTGACGAACACTGAAGCTTTCTTT
D gene: TRBD1
clone size: few
V gene: TRBV18
J gene: TRBJ1-1

CDR3 protein: CASSPQGVYEQYF
CDR3 DNA: TGTGCCAGCTCCCCACAGGGGGTCTACGAGCAGTACTTC
D gene: TRBD1
clone size: few
V gene: TRBV18
J gene: TRBJ2-7

CDR3 protein: CSVGKKRGEYNEQFF
CDR3 DNA: TGCAGCGTTGGGAAAAAGCGGGGGGAATACAATGAGCAGTTCTTC
D gene: TRBD2
clone size: few
V gene: TRBV29-1
J gene: TRBJ2-1

CDR3 protein: CASSAKRDTLTEAFF
CDR3 DNA: TGTGCCAGCAGCGCAAAACGGGACACCCTAACTGAAGCTTTCTTT
D gene: -
clone size: few
V gene: TRBV5-4
J gene: TRBJ1-1

CDR3 protein: CASSVGGSSYEQYF
CDR3 DNA: TGTGCCAGCAGCGTCGGGGGGAGCTCCTACGAGCAGTACTTC
D gene: TRBD2
clone size: few
V gene: TRBV9
J gene: TRBJ2-7

CDR3 protein: CASSSGSWQFF
CDR3 DNA: TGTGCCAGCAGTTCCGGGTCGTGGCAGTTCTTC
D gene: -
clone size: few
V gene: TRBV7-2
J gene: TRBJ2-1

CDR3 protein: CASSEGHPSTDTQYF
CDR3 DNA: TGTGCCAGCAGTGAAGGGCACCCCAGCACAGATACGCAGTATTTT
D gene: -
clone size: few
V gene: TRBV2
J gene: TRBJ2-3

CDR3 protein: CASWTGDRNTEAFF
CDR3 DNA: TGTGCCAGCTGGACAGGGGATAGGAACACTGAAGCTTTCTTT
D gene: TRBD1
clone size: -
V gene: TRBV19
J gene: TRBJ1-1

CDR3 protein: CASSLTGEAGNTIYF
CDR3 DNA: TGTGCCAGCAGTCTAACAGGGGAAGCTGGAAACACCATATATTTT
D gene: TRBD1
clone size: -
V gene: TRBV27
J gene: TRBJ1-3

CDR3 protein: CAWSRYQETQYF
CDR3 DNA: TGTGCCTGGAGTCGGTACCAAGAGACCCAGTACTTC
D gene: -
clone size: -
V gene: TRBV30
J gene: TRBJ2-5

CDR3 protein: CASSGDRDNEQFF
CDR3 DNA: TGTGCCAGCAGTGGGGACAGGGACAATGAGCAGTTCTTC
D gene: TRBD1
clone size: few
V gene: TRBV6-4
J gene: TRBJ2-1

CDR3 protein: CASSSPDWGQTQYF
CDR3 DNA: TGTGCCAGTAGTTCCCCGGACTGGGGGCAGACCCAGTACTTC
D gene: -
clone size: -
V gene: TRBV19
J gene: TRBJ2-5

CDR3 protein: CASSPTAKGTEAFF
CDR3 DNA: TGTGCCAGCTCACCGACAGCTAAGGGCACTGAAGCTTTCTTT
D gene: -
clone size: -
V gene: TRBV18
J gene: TRBJ1-1

CDR3 protein: CASSLGLAEGEQYF
CDR3 DNA: TGCGCCAGCAGCTTGGGGCTAGCGGAGGGCGAGCAGTACTTC
D gene: TRBD2
clone size: few
V gene: TRBV5-1
J gene: TRBJ2-7

CDR3 protein: CASSYFGGLPYEQYF
CDR3 DNA: TGTGCCAGCAGTTACTTCGGGGGGCTCCCCTACGAGCAGTACTTC
D gene: -
clone size: few
V gene: TRBV6-5
J gene: TRBJ2-7

CDR3 protein: CASSVLPLSTDTQYF
CDR3 DNA: TGTGCCAGCAGCGTACTTCCGTTAAGCACAGATACGCAGTATTTT
D gene: -
clone size: -
V gene: TRBV9
J gene: TRBJ2-3